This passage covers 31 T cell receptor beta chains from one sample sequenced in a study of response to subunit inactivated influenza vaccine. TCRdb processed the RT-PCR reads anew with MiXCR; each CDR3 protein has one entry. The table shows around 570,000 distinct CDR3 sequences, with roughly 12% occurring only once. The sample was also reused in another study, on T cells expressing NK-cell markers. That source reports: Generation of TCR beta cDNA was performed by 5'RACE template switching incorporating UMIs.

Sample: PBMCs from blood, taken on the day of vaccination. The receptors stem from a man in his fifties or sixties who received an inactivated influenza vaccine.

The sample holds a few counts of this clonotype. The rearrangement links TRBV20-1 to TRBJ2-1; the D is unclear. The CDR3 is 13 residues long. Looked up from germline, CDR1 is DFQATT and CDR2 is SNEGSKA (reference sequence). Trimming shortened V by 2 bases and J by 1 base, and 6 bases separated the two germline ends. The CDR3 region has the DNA TGCAGTGCTAGATTTGTTTCCTACAATGAGCAGTTCTTC. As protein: CSARFVSYNEQFF.

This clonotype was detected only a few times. CDR3 sequence reads: CASNQPGTSSSGANVLTF. For the CDR3, the DNA is TGTGCCAGCAACCAACCCGGGACATCTTCTTCTGGGGCCAACGTCCTGACTTTC. The chain recombines TRBV28 with TRBJ2-6, with D possibly being TRBD1 (6 bases). The CDR3 is 18 amino acids. Germline V gene sequence: CDR1 MDHEN, CDR2 SYDVKM. Deletions cut 7 bases from V and 1 base from J, with 20 bases between.

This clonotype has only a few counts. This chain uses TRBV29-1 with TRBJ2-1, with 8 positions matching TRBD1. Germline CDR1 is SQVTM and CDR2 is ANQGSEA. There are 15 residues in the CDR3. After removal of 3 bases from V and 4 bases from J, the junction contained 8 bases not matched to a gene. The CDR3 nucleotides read TGCAGCGTTGATTCTCCGGGACAGGCTTACAATGAGCAGTTCTTC. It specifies CSVDSPGQAYNEQFF.

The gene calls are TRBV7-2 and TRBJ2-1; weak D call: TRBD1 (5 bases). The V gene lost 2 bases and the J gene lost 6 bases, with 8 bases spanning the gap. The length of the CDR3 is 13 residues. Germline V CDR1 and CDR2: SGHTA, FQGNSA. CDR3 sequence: CASSLTQVNEQFF. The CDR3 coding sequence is TGTGCCAGCAGCTTAACACAGGTCAATGAGCAGTTCTTC.

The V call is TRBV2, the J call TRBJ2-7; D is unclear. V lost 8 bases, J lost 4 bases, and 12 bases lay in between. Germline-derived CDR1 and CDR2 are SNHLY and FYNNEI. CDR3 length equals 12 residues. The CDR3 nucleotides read TGTGCCAGCGGGTACATCCCTTACGAGCAGTACTTC. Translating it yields CASGYIPYEQYF.

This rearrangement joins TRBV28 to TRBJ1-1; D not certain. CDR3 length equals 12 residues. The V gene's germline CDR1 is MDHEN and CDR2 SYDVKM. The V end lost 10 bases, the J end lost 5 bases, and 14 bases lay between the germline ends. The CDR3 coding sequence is TGTGCCACCTCGACCGTAGGGACTGAAGCTTTCTTT. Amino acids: CATSTVGTEAFF.

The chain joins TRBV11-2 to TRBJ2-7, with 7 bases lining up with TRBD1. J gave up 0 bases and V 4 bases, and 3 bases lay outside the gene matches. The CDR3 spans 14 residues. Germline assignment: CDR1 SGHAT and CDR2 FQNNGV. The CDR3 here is CASSWGQFSYEQYF. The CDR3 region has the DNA TGTGCCAGCAGCTGGGGACAGTTCTCCTACGAGCAGTACTTC.

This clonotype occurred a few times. The CDR3 DNA is TGTGCCAGCAGTGCAATCCTGGGGACAAGAAGCAGCTATGGCTACACCTTC. Its translation is CASSAILGTRSSYGYTF. The J gene is TRBJ1-2, the V gene TRBV28; D is possibly TRBD1 (6 bases). Germline loops: CDR1 MDHEN, CDR2 SYDVKM. Trimming stripped 5 bases from V and 4 bases from J, with 23 bases between. The CDR3 spans 17 residues.

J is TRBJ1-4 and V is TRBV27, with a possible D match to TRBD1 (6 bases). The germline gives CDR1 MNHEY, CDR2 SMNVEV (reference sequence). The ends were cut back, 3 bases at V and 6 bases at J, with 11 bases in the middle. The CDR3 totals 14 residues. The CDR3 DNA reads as TGTGCCAGCAGTTTGAGGGGGGGCTATGAAAAACTGTTTTTT. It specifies CASSLRGGYEKLFF.

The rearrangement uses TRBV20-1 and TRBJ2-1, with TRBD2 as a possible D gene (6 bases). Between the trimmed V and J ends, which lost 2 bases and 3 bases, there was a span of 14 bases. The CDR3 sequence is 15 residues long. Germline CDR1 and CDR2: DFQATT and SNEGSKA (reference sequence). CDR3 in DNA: TGCAGTGCTAGACCGCGAGCAGCGGGCTACAATGAGCAGTTCTTC. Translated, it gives CSARPRAAGYNEQFF.

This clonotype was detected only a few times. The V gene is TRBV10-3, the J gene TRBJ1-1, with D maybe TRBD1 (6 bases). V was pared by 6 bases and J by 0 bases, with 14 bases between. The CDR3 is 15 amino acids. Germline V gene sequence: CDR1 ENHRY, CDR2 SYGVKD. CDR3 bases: TGTGCCATCAGGGACAGTATTATCATGAACACTGAAGCTTTCTTT. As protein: CAIRDSIIMNTEAFF.

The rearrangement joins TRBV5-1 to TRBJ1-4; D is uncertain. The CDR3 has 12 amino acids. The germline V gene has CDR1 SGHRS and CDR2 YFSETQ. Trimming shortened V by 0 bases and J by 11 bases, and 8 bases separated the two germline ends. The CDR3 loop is CASSLDGEKLFF. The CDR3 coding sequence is TGCGCCAGCAGCTTGGATGGGGAGAAACTGTTTTTT.

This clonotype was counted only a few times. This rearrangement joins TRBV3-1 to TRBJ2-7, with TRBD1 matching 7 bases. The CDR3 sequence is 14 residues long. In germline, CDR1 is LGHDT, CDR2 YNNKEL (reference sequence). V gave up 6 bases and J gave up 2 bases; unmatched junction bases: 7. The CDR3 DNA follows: TGTGCCAGCAGACCCACCGGGACAGCCTACGAGCAGTACTTC. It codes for CASRPTGTAYEQYF.

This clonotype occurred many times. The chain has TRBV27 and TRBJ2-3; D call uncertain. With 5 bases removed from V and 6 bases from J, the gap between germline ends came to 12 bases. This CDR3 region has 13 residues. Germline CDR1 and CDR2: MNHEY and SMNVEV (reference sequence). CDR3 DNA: TGTGCCAGCAGTCCCCTGTCCCGGGATACGCAGTATTTT. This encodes CASSPLSRDTQYF.

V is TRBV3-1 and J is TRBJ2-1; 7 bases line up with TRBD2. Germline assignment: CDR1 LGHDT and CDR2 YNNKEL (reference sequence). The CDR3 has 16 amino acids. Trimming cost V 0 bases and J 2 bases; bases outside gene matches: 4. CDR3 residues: CASSQESSGAYNEQFF. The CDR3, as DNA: TGTGCCAGCAGCCAAGAATCCAGCGGGGCCTACAATGAGCAGTTCTTC.

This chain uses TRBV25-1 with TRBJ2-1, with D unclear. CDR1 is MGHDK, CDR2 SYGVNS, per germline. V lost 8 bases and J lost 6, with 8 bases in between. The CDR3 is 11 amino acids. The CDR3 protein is CASLAGNEQFF. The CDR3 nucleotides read TGTGCCAGCCTCGCAGGCAATGAGCAGTTCTTC.

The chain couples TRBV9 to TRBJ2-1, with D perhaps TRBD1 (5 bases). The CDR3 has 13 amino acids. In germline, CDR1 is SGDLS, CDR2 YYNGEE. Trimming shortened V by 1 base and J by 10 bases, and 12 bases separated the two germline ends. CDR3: CASSVSGAQEQFF. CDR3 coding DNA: TGTGCCAGCAGCGTATCTGGGGCGCAGGAGCAGTTCTTC.

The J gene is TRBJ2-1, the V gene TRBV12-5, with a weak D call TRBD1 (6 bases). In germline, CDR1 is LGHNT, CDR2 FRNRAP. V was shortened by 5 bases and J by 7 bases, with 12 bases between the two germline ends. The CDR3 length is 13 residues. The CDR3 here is CASGRTGNNEQFF. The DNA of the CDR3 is TGTGCTAGTGGTAGAACAGGGAATAATGAGCAGTTCTTC.

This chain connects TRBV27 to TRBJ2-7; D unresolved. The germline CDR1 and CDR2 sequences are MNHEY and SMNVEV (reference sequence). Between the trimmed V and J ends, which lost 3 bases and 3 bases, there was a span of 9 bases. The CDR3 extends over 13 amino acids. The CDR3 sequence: CASSFGKNYEQYF. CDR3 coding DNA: TGTGCCAGCAGTTTTGGGAAAAACTACGAGCAGTACTTC.

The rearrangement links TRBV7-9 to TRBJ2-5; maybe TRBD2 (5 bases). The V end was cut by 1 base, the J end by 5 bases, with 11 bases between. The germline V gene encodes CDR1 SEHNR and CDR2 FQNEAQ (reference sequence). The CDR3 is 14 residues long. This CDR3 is CASSLDGVWETQYF. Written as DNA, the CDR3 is TGTGCCAGCAGCTTAGACGGGGTCTGGGAGACCCAGTACTTC.

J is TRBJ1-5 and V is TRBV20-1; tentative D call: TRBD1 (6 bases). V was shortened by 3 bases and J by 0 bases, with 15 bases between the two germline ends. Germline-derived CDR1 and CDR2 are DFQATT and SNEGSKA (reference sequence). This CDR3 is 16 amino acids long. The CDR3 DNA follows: TGCAGTGCTAGTACACTAGACAGGCGTAGCAATCAGCCCCAGCATTTT. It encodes CSASTLDRRSNQPQHF.

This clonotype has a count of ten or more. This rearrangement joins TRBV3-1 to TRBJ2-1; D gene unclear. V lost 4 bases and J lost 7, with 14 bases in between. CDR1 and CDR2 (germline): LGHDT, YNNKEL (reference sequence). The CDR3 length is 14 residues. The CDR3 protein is CASSLGRAGNEQFF. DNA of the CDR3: TGTGCCAGCAGCCTCGGACGGGCCGGAAATGAGCAGTTCTTC.

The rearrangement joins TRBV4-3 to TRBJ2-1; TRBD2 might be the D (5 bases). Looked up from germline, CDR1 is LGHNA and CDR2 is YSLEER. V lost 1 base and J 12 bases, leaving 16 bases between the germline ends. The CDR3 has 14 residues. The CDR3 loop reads CASSQGIGEMGQFF. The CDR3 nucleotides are TGCGCCAGCAGCCAAGGGATTGGGGAGATGGGGCAGTTCTTC.

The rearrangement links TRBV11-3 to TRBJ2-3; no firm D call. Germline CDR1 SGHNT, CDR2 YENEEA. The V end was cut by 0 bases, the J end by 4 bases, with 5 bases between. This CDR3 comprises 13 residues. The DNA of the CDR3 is TGTGCCAGCAGCTTAGATCAGGCAGATACGCAGTATTTT. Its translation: CASSLDQADTQYF.

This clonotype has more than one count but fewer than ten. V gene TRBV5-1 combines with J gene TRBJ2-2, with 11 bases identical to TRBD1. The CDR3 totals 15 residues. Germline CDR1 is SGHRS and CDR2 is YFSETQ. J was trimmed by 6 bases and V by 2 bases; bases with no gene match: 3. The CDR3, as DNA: TGCGCCAGCAGCTTCCGGACAGGGGGCCCCGGGGAGCTGTTTTTT. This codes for CASSFRTGGPGELFF.

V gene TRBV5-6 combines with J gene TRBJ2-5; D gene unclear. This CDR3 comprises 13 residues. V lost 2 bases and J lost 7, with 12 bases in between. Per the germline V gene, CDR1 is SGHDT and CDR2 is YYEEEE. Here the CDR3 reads CASSFRSSGTQYF. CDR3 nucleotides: TGTGCCAGCAGCTTCCGGTCCAGTGGGACCCAGTACTTC. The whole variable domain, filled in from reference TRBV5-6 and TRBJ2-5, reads DAGVTQSPTHLIKTRGQQVTLRCSPKSGHDTVSWYQQALGQGPQFIFQYYEEEERQRGNFPDRFSGHQFPNYSSELNVNALLLGDSALYLCASSFRSSGTQYFGPGTRLLVL.

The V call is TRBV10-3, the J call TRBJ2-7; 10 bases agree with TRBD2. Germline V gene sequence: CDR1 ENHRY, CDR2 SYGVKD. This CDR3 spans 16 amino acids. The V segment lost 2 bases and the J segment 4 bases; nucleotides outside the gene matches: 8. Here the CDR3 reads CAISERAASGSYEQYF. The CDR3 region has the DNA TGTGCCATCAGTGAGCGGGCGGCTAGCGGGAGTTACGAGCAGTACTTC.

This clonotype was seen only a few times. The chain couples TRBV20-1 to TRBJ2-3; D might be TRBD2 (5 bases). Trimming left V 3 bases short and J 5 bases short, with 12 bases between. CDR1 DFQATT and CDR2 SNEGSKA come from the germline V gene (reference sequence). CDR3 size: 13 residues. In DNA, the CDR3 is TGCAGTGCTAGTCCCCGGGGTAGAGATACGCAGTATTTT. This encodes CSASPRGRDTQYF.

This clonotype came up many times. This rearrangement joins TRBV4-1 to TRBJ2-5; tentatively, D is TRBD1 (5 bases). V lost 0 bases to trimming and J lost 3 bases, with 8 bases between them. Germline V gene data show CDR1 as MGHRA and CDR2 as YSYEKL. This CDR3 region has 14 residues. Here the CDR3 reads CASSQDKGKETQYF. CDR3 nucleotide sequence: TGCGCCAGCAGCCAAGATAAGGGGAAAGAGACCCAGTACTTC.

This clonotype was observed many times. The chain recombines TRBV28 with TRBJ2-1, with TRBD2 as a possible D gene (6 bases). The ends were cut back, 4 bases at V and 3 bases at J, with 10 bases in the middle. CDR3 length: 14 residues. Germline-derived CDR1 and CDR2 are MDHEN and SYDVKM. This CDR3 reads CASSWVGGYNEQFF. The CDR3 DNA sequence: TGTGCCAGCAGTTGGGTGGGAGGCTACAATGAGCAGTTCTTC. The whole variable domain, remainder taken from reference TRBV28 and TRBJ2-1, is DVKVTQSSRYLVKRTGEKVFLECVQDMDHENMFWYRQDPGLGLRLIYFSYDVKMKEKGDIPEGYSVSREKKERFSLILESASTNQTSMYLCASSWVGGYNEQFFGPGTRLTVL.

Here the CDR3 reads CASRTAGGPKNEQFF. The CDR3 coding sequence is TGTGCCAGCAGGACAGCGGGAGGGCCGAAAAATGAGCAGTTCTTC. The rearrangement joins TRBV12-3 or TRBV12-4 to TRBJ2-1; 10 nucleotides agree with TRBD2. The CDR3 extends over 15 amino acids. V was pared by 6 bases and J by 7 bases, with 9 bases of the junction left unmatched.